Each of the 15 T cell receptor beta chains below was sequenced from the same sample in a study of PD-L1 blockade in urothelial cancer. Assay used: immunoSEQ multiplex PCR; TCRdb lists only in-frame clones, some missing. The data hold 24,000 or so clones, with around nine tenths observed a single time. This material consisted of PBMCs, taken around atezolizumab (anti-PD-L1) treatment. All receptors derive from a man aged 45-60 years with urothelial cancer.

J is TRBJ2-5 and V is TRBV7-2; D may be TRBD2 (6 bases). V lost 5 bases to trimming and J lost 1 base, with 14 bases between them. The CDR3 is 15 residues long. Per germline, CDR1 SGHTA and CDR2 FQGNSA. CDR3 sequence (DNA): TGTGCCAGCAGCCCCGGGAGAAGGGCCCAAGAGACCCAGTACTTC. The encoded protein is CASSPGRRAQETQYF.

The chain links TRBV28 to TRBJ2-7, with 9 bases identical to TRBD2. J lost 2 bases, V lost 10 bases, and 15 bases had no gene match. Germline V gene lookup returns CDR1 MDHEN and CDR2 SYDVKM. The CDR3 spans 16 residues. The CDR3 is CAIEENGGRGAYEQYF. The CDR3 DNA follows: TGTGCCATCGAGGAGAATGGCGGGAGGGGGGCCTACGAGCAGTACTTC.

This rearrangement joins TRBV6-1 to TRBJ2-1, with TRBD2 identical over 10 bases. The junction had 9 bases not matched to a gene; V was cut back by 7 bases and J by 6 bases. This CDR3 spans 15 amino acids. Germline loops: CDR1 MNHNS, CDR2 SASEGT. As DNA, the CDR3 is TGTGCCAGCATTCGTGAGGGACTAGCGTTCAATGAGCAGTTCTTC. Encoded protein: CASIREGLAFNEQFF.

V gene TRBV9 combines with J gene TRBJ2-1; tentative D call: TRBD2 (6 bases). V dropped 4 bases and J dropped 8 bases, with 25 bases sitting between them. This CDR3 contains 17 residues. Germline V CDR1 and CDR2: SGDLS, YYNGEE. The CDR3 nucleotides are TGTGCCAGCAGCCCAGGCTGGGCGGCGGGACTCCACCATGAGCAGTTCTTC. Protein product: CASSPGWAAGLHHEQFF.

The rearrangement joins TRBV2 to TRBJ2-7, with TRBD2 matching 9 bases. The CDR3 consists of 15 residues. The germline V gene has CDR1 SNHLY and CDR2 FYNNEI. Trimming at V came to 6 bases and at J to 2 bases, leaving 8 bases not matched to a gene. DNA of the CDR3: TGTGCCAGCAGCGACCTAGCGGGGTCAACCTACGAGCAGTACTTC. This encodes CASSDLAGSTYEQYF.

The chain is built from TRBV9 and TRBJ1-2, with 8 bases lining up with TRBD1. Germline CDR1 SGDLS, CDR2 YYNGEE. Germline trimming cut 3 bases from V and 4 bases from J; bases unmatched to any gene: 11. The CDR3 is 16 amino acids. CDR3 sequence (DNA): TGTGCCAGCAGCGCGGATGGGACAGGCGAGCTCTATGGCTACACCTTC. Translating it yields CASSADGTGELYGYTF.

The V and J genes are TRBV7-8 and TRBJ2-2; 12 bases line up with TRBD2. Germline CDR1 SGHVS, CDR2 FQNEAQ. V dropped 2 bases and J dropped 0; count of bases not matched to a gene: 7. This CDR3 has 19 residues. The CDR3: CASSLTWTSGVSNTGELFF. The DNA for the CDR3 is TGTGCCAGCAGCTTAACCTGGACTAGCGGGGTGTCGAACACCGGGGAGCTGTTTTTT.

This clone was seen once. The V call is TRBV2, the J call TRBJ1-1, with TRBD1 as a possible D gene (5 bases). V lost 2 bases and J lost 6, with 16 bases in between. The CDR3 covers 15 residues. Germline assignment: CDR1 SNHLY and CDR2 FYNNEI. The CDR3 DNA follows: TGTGCCAGCAGTGAACGCGGGAGGGGCCAGGCTGAAGCTTTCTTT. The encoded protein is CASSERGRGQAEAFF.

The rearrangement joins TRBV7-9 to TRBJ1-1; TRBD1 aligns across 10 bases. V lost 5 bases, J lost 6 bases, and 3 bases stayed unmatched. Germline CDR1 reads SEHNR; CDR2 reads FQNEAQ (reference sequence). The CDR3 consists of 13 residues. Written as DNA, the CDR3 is TGTGCCAGCAGCGGACAGGGGGTCCCTGAAGCTTTCTTT. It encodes CASSGQGVPEAFF.

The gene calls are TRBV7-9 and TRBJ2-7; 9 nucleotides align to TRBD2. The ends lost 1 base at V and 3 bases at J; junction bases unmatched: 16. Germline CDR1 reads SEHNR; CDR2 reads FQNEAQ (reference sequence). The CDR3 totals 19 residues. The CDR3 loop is CASSLVWREGQPIDYEQYF. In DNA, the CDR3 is TGTGCCAGCAGCTTAGTTTGGCGGGAGGGCCAACCTATCGACTACGAGCAGTACTTC.

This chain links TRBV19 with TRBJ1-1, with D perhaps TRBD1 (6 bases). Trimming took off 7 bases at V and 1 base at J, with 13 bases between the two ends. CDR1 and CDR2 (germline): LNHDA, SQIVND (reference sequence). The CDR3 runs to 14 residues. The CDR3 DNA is TGTGCCAGTAAACCGGGGGGCAGGAACACTGAAGCTTTCTTT. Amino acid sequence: CASKPGGRNTEAFF.

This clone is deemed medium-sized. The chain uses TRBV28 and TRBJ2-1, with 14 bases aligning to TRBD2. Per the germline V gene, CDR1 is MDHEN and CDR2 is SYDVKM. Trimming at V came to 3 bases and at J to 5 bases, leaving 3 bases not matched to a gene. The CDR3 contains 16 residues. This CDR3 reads CASSLGLAGVDNEQFF. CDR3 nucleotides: TGTGCCAGCAGTTTGGGACTAGCGGGAGTAGACAATGAGCAGTTCTTC.

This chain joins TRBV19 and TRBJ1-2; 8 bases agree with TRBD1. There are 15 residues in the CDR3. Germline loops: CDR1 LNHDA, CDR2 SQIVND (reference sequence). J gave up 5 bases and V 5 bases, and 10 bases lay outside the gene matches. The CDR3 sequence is CASSQKRDRPYGYTF. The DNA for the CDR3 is TGTGCCAGTAGTCAAAAAAGGGACAGGCCATATGGCTACACCTTC.

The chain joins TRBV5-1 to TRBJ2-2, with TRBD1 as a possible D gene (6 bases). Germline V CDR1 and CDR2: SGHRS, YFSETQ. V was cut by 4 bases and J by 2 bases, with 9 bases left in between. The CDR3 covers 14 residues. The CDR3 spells CASSPGHNTGELFF. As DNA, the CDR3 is TGCGCCAGCAGCCCGGGACATAACACCGGGGAGCTGTTTTTT.

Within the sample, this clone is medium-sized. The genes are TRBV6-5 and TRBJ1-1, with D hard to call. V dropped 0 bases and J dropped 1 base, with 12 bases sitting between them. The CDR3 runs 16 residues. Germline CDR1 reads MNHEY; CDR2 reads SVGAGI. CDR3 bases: TGTGCCAGCAGTTACTCGAGAATACAGAGGAACACTGAAGCTTTCTTT. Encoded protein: CASSYSRIQRNTEAFF.